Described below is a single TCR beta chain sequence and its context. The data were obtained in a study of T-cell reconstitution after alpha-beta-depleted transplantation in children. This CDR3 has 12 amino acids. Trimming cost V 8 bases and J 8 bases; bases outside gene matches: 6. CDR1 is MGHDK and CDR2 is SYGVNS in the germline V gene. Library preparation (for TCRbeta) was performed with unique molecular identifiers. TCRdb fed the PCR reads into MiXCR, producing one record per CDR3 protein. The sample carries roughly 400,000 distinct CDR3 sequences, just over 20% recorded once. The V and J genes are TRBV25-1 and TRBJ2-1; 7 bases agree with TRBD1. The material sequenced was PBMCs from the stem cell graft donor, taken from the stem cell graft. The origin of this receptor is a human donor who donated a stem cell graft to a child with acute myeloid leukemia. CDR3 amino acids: CASQTQGDEQFF. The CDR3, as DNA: TGTGCCAGCCAAACCCAGGGGGATGAGCAGTTCTTC.